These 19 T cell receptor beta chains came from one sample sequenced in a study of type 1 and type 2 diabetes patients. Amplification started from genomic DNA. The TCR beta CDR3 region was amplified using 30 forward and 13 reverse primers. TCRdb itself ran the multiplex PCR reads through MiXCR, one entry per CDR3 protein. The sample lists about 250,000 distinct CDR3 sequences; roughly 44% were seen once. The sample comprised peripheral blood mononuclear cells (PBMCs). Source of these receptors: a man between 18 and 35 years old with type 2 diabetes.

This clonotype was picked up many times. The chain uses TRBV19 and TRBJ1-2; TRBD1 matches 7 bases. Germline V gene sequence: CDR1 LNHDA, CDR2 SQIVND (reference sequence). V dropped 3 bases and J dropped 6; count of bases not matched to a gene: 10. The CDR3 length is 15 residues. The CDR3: CASSIGPTTGDGYTF. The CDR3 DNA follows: TGTGCCAGTAGTATTGGGCCTACAACAGGGGATGGCTACACCTTC.

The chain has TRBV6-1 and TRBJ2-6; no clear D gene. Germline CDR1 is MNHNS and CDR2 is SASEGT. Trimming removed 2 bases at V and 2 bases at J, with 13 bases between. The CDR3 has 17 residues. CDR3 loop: CASSELGPLTGANVLTF. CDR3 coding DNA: TGTGCCAGCAGTGAATTGGGCCCCCTCACTGGGGCCAACGTCCTGACTTTC.

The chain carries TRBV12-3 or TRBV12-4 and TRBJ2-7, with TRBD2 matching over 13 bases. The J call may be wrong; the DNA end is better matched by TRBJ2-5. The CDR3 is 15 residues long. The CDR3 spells CASGPTSGRMETQYF. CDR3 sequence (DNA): TGTGCCAGCGGCCCGACTAGCGGGAGGATGGAGACCCAGTACTTC.

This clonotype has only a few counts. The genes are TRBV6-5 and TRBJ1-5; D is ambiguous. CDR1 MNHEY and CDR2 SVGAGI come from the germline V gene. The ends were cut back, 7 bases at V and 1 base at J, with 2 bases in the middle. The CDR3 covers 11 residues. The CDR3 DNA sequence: TGTGCCAGCACCAGCAATCAGCCCCAGCATTTT. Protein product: CASTSNQPQHF.

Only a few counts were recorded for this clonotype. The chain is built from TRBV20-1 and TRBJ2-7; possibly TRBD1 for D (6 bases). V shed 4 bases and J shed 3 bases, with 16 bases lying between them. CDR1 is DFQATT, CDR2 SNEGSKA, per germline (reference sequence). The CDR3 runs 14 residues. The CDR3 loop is CSATLLGDIYEQYF. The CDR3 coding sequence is TGCAGTGCTACCCTCTTGGGGGACATCTACGAGCAGTACTTC.

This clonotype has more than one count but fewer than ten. The CDR3: CSARKESGQYF. As DNA, the CDR3 is TGCAGTGCTAGAAAGGAATCTGGGCAGTACTTC. The gene calls are TRBV20-1 and TRBJ2-7, with D hard to call. This CDR3 contains 11 residues. The germline V gene has CDR1 DFQATT and CDR2 SNEGSKA (reference sequence). V lost 2 bases and J lost 9, with 11 bases in between.

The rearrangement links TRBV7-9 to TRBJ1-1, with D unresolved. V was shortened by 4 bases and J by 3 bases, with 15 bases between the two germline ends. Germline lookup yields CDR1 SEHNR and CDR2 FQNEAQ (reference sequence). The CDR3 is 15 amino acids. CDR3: CASSSELADYTEAFF. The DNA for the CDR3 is TGTGCCAGCAGCTCCGAATTGGCAGATTACACTGAAGCTTTCTTT.

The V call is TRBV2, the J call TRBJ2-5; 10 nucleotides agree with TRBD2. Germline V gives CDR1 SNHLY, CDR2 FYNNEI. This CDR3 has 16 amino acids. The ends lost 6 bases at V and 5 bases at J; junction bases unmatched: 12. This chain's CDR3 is CASSNPLAGAGETQYF. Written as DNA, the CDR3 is TGTGCCAGCAGCAACCCTCTAGCGGGAGCGGGGGAGACCCAGTACTTC.

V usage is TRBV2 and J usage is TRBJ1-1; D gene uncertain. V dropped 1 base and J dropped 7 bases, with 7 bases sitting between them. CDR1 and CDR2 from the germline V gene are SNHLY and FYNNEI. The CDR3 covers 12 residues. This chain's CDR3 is CASSEGPNEAFF. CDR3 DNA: TGTGCCAGCAGTGAAGGTCCCAATGAAGCTTTCTTT. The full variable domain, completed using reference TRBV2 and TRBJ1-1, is EPEVTQTPSHQVTQMGQEVILRCVPISNHLYFYWYRQILGQKVEFLVSFYNNEISEKSEIFDDQFSVERPDGSNFTLKIRSTKLEDSAMYFCASSEGPNEAFFGQGTRLTVV.

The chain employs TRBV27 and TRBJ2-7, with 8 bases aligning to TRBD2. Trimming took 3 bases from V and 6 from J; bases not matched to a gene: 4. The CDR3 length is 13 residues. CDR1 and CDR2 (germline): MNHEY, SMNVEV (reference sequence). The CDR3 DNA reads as TGTGCCAGCAGTTTTAGCGGGATCCGCGAGCAGTACTTC. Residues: CASSFSGIREQYF.

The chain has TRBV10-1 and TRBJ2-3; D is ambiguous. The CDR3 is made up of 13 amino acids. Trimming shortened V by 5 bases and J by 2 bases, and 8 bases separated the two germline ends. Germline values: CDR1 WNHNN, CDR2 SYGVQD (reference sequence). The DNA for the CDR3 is TGCGCCAGCAGTTACTCCCTCACAGATACGCAGTATTTT. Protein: CASSYSLTDTQYF.

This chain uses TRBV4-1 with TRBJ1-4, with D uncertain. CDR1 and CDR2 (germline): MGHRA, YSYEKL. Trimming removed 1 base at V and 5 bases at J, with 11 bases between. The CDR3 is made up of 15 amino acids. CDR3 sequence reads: CASSQGLWSNEKLFF. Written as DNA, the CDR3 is TGCGCCAGCAGCCAAGGGTTATGGTCGAATGAAAAACTGTTTTTT.

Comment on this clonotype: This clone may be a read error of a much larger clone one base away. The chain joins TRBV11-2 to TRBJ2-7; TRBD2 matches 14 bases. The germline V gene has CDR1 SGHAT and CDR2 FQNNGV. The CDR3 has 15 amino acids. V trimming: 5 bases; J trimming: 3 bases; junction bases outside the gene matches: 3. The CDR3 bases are TGTGCCAGCAGCCCCGGGACTAGCGGGAGCTACGAGCAGTACTTC. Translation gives CASSPGTSGSYEQYF.

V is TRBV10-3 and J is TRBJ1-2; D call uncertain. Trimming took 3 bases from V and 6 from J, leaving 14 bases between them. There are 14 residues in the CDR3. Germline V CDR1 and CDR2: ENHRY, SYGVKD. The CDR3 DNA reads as TGTGCCATCAGTGATGTGTGGATTATCCATGGCTACACCTTC. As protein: CAISDVWIIHGYTF.

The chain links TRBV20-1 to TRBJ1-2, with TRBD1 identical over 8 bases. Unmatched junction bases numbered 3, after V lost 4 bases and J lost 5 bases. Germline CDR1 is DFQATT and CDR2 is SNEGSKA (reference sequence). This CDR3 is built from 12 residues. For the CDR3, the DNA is TGCAGTGCTACCGGGACAGGTTATGGCTACACCTTC. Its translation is CSATGTGYGYTF.

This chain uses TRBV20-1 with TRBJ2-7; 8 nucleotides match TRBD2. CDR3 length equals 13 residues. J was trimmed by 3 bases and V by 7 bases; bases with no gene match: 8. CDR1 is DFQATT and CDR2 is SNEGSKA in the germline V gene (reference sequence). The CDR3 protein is CSVPNGGDYEQYF. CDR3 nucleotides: TGCAGTGTTCCCAACGGGGGGGACTACGAGCAGTACTTC.

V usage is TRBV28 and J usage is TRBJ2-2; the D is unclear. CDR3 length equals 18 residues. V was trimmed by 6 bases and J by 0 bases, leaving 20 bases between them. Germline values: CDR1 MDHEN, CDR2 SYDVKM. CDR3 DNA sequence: TGTGCCAGCAGCCCCCGACCGCTCACCTTAACGAACACCGGGGAGCTGTTTTTT. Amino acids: CASSPRPLTLTNTGELFF.

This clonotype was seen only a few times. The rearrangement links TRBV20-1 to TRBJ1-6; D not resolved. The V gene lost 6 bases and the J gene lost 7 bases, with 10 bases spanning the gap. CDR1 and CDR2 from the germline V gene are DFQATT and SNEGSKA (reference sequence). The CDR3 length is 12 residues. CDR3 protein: CSAQNSNSPLHF. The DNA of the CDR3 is TGCAGTGCCCAAAATTCAAATTCACCCCTCCACTTT.

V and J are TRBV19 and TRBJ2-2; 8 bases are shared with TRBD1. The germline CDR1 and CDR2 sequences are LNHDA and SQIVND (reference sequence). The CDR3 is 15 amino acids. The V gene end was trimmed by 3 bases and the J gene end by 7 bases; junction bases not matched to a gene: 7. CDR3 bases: TGTGCCAGTAGTATCGGGACAGGCGGGGACGGGGAGCTGTTTTTT. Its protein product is CASSIGTGGDGELFF. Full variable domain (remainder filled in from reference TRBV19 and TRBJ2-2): DGGITQSPKYLFRKEGQNVTLSCEQNLNHDAMYWYRQDPGQGLRLIYYSQIVNDFQKGDIAEGYSVSREKKESFPLTVTSAQKNPTAFYLCASSIGTGGDGELFFGEGSRLTVL.